The 5 T cell receptor beta chains reported below all come from one sample, sequenced in a study of blood T cell repertoires in COVID-19. Assay: immunoSEQ multiplex PCR; the TCRdb copy retains only in-frame clones and omits some. This repertoire shows under 90,000 clones, roughly 80% found once; its top ten account for 16%. Sequencing was done on a sample of peripheral blood. These TCRs come from a woman of 80 years or more with active or convalescent COVID-19.

Remarks on this clone: The junction departs from the called germline gene at one end, perhaps through a read error. The chain combines TRBV9 with TRBJ1-2; tentatively, D is TRBD1 (6 bases). The length of the CDR3 is 17 residues. The germline V gene encodes CDR1 SGDLS and CDR2 YYNGEE. CDR3 bases: TGTGCCAGCAGAGTAGTGAGAGGGGGACACTTTAACTATGGCTACACCTTC. This encodes CASRVVRGGHFNYGYTF.

The chain joins TRBV12-3 or TRBV12-4 to TRBJ1-4, with unresolved D. Between the trimmed V and J ends, which lost 11 bases and 0 bases, there was a span of 10 bases. The CDR3 consists of 13 residues. CDR3 nucleotides: TGTGCCGCAAGGAGGTCAACTAATGAAAAACTGTTTTTT. This sequence encodes CAARRSTNEKLFF.

The J gene is TRBJ1-1, the V gene TRBV5-1; TRBD1 aligns across 8 bases. This CDR3 region has 15 residues. V lost 4 bases and J lost 7; bases outside the gene matches: 12. Germline-derived CDR1 and CDR2 are SGHRS and YFSETQ. CDR3 sequence: CASSTAATGADEAFF. The DNA of the CDR3 is TGCGCCAGCAGCACCGCGGCGACAGGGGCGGATGAAGCTTTCTTT.

This sequence joins TRBV30 and TRBJ1-5; D is unresolved. The germline CDR1 and CDR2 sequences are GTSNPN and SVGIG (reference sequence). CDR3 length equals 13 residues. Trimming removed 2 bases from V and 3 bases from J, with 8 bases in between. The CDR3 DNA follows: TGTGCCTGGAGTAGCGGTACCAATCAGCCCCAGCATTTT. As protein: CAWSSGTNQPQHF. The variable domain in full, with the rest retrieved from reference TRBV30 and TRBJ1-5, is SQTIHQWPATLVQPVGSPLSLECTVEGTSNPNLYWYRQAAGRGLQLLFYSVGIGQISSEVPQNLSASRPQDRQFILSSKKLLLSDSGFYLCAWSSGTNQPQHFGDGTRLSIL.

This sequence joins TRBV3-1 (or the pseudogene TRBV3-2) and TRBJ1-4, with D tentatively TRBD1 (5 bases). Germline V gives CDR1 LGHDT, CDR2 YNNKEL (reference sequence). V gave up 4 bases and J gave up 8 bases, with 17 bases separating them. CDR3 size: 15 residues. CDR3: CASSPNPTGGEKLFF. The CDR3 DNA reads as TGTGCCAGCAGCCCTAATCCCACCGGGGGAGAAAAACTGTTTTTT.